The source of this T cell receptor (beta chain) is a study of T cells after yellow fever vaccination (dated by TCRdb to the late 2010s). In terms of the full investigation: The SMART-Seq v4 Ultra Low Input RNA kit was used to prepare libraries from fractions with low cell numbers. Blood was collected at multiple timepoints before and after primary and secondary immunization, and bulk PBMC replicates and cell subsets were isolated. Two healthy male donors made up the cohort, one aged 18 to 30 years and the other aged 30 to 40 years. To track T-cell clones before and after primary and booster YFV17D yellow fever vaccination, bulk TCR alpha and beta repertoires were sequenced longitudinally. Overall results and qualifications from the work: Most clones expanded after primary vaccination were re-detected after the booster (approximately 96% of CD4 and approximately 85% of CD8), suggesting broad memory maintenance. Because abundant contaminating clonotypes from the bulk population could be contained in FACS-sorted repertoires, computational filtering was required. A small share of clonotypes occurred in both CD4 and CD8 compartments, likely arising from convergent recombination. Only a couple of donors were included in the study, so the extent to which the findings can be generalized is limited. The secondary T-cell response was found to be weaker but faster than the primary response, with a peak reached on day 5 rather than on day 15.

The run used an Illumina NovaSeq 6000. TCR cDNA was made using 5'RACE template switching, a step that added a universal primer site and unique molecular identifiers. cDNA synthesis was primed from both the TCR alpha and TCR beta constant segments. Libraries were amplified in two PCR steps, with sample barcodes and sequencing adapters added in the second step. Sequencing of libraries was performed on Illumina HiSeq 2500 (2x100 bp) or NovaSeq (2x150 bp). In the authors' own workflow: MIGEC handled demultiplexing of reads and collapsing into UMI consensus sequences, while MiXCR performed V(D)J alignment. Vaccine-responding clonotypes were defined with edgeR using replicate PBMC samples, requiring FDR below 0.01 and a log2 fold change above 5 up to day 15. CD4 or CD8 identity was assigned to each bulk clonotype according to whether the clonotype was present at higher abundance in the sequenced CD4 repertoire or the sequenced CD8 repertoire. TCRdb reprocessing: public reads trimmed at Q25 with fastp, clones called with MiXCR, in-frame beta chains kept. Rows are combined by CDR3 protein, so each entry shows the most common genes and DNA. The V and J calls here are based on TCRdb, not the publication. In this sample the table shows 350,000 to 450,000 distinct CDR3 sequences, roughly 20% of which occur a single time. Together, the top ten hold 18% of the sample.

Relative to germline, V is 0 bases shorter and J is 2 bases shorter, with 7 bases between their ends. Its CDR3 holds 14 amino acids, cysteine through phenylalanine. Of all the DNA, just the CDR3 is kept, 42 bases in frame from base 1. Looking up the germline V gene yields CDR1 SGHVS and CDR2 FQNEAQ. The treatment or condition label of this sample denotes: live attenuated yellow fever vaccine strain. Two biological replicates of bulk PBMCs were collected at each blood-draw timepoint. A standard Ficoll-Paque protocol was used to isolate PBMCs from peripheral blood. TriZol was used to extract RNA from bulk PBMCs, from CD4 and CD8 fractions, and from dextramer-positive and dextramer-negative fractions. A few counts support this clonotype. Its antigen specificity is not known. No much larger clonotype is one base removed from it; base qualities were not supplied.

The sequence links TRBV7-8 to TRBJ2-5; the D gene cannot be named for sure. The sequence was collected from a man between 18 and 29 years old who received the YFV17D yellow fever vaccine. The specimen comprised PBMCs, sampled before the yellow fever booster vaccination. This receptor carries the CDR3 CASSLARRQETQYF. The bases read TGTGCCAGCAGCTTAGCACGGCGGCAAGAGACCCAGTACTTC.